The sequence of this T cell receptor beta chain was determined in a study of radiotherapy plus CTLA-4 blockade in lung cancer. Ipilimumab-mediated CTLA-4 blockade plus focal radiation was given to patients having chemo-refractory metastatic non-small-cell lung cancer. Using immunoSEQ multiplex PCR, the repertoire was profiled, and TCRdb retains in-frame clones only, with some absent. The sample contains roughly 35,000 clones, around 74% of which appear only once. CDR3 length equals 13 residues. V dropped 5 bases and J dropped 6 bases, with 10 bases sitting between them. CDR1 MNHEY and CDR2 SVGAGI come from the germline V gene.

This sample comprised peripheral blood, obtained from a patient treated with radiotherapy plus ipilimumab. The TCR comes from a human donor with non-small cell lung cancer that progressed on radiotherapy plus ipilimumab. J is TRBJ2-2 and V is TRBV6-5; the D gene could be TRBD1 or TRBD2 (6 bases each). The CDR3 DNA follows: TGTGCCAGCAGTGAGGGGGGTTCCGGGGAGCTGTTTTTT. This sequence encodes CASSEGGSGELFF.